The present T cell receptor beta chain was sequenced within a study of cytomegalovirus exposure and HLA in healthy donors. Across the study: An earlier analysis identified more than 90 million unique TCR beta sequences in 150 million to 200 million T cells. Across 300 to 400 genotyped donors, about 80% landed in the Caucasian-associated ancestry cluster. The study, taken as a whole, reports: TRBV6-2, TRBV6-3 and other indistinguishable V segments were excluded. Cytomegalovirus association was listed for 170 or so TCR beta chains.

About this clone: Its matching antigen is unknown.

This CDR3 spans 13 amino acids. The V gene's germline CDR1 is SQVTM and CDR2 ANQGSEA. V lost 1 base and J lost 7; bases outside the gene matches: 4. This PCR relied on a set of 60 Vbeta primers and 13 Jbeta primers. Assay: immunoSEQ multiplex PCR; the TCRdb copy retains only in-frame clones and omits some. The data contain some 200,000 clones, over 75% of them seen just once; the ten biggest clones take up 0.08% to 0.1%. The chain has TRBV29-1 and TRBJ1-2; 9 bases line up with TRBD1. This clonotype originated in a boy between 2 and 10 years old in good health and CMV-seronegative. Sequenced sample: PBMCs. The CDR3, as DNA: TGCAGCGTTGAAGGGGGACAGGGAGTTGGCTACACCTTC. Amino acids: CSVEGGQGVGYTF. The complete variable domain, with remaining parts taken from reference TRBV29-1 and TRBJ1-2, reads SAVISQKPSRDICQRGTSLTIQCQVDSQVTMMFWYRQQPGQSLTLIATANQGSEATYESGFVIDKFPISRPNLTFSTLTVSNMSPEDSSIYLCSVEGGQGVGYTFGSGTRLTVV.